The present entry profiles one T cell receptor beta chain with its context. The data stem from a study of control samples from healthy donors and cancer patients. Libraries were prepared by immunoSEQ multiplex PCR; TCRdb keeps only in-frame clonotypes and omits some of them. The sample yields some 65,000 clones, more than 75% seen once. The germline CDR1 and CDR2 sequences are SGHTA and FQGNSA. The CDR3 is 14 residues long. V shed 4 bases, J shed 2 bases, and the junction held 2 bases outside the gene matches. The sample comprised PBMCs. The source of this sequence is a woman aged 45-65 years with lung cancer. This chain connects TRBV7-2 to TRBJ2-5; 9 nucleotides match TRBD1. This CDR3 reads CASSSDRGQETQYF. The CDR3 DNA reads as TGTGCCAGCAGCTCTGACAGGGGGCAAGAGACCCAGTACTTC. Combining the CDR3 with reference TRBV7-2 and TRBJ2-5 gives the whole variable domain GAGVSQSPSNKVTEKGKDVELRCDPISGHTALYWYRQSLGQGLEFLIYFQGNSAPDKSGLPSDRFSAERTGGSVSTLTIQRTQQEDSAVYLCASSSDRGQETQYFGPGTRLLVL.